This T cell receptor (beta chain) is from a study of beta chain features in type 1 diabetes (dated 2018 in TCRdb). A note on the overall study: Mean age, gender distribution, total cell number and subset yield were not different between patients and healthy donors. Across all samples, about 110 million sorted cells were examined, and cell number per subset correlated strongly with RNA yield. In the study, recently diagnosed type 1 diabetes patients and matched healthy donors were compared on the TCRB repertoires of their sorted circulating CD4+ T cell subsets. Whereas all 28 donors provided naive and central memory subsets, regulatory and stem cell-like memory subsets were isolated from just 8 patients and roughly 8 healthy donors.

This clone was found a few times. What antigen it recognizes has not been identified. No base quality values were provided; no much bigger clone lies one nucleotide off. Each donor gave one peripheral blood draw, approximately 100 mL on average, collected into heparinised tubes. A BD FACSAria II was used to sort naive, central memory, regulatory and stem cell-like memory CD4+ T cells with a panel that included CD45RO, CCR7, CD25, CD127, CD95 and CD27. A purity above 98% was achieved for all sorted populations. PBMCs were isolated immediately by Lymphoprep density gradient centrifugation and stained directly without culture. To minimize batch effects, samples were stained and sorted in pairs, one healthy donor with one patient per experiment. The entire amount of isolated RNA was reverse transcribed using the High Capacity cDNA Reverse Transcription Kit, so the sequenced TCRB transcripts were expressed ones. Naive, central memory and regulatory T cell samples underwent deep immunoSEQ sequencing, averaging about 3.57 million total reads per sample. After sorted cells were lysed in RLT buffer, RNA was extracted with DNase-treated RNeasy Micro or Mini kits, with the choice depending on cell number. To prevent cross-contamination, every cell subset was processed on its own, while patient and healthy donor samples were processed together. The immunoSEQ multiplex PCR was used to amplify TCRB sequences from cDNA, yielding 87-bp fragments that span the CDR3 region. Sequencing of the amplicons was performed on the Illumina HiSeq platform. The original pipeline was this. PCR bias was corrected computationally using synthetic template baselines, and reads within Hamming distance 2 were collapsed, with unmergeable singletons discarded. Reads were aligned against IMGT so that V, D and J genes, CDR3 length and insertions or deletions at six rearrangement sites could be assigned. Within each subset, clonotype counts were normalized to the number of sorted cells before true diversity and Gini coefficients were calculated with the tcR R package. The overlap coefficient, calculated on TCRB nucleotide sequences, was used to measure repertoire sharing. Out-of-frame TCRB sequences from naive cells were analyzed to stand in for the pre-selection repertoire. TCRdb mirrors the immuneACCESS table, restricted to in-frame sequences. Some clones are absent from its copies; in checked studies, under half trace to an unresolved V gene, and the reason for the others is unknown. That table supplies the V and J calls and clone size; D and trimming were determined from the DNA. This sample is represented by 250,000 to 300,000 clones; 14% of them were singletons. Of the sample, under 0.02% falls within the top ten clones.

The germline V gene yields SQVTM for CDR1 and ANQGSEA for CDR2. From V the trimming removes 7 bases and from J it removes 7 bases, while the gene matches leave 12 bases of the junction unaccounted for. The CDR3 covers 14 residues, taking in both the cysteine and the phenylalanine. The DNA shown is the 42-base CDR3, in frame from base 1. Findings and caveats that apply to the study as a whole: Naive, central memory and regulatory TCRB repertoires appeared more similar among patients than among healthy donors. Only small numbers of individuals were included in the HLA sub-analyses, which left unresolved whether HLA type had any influence on TCRB rearrangement. PCR may preferentially amplify shorter templates, but because patient and control samples were amplified and corrected together, any resulting skew would affect both groups equally. Fewer insertions and more nucleotide deletions at VDJ recombination sites were observed in patients with type 1 diabetes, implying thymic rearrangement abnormalities. Because cDNA rather than genomic DNA was sequenced, highly expressing activated cells could have been over-represented, although no difference in activation and CD3 levels was found between groups. In all four CD4+ subsets, TCRB CDR3 length was moderately but significantly shorter in type 1 diabetes patients.

This chain joins TRBV29-1 to TRBJ1-5, with 8 central nucleotides matching TRBD1. Sequencing was performed on naive CD4+ T cells from blood. Explained via the paper, the cell subset or site label denotes: true naive CD4+ T cells. The clonotype comes from a man aged 25 to 45 with type 1 diabetes. The encoded CDR3 is CSATGTGLGQPQHF. The DNA is as follows: TGCAGCGCGACCGGGACAGGATTGGGACAGCCCCAGCATTTT.